What follows are 30 T cell receptor beta chains derived from one specimen sequenced in a study of T cell responses to AZD1222 COVID-19 vaccine. Method: immunoSEQ multiplex PCR; TCRdb's copy keeps in-frame clones and lacks some. This table has about 120,000 clones, about 92% appearing once. Material: peripheral blood, obtained on day 0 of AZD1222 vaccination. The receptors shown here come from an adult in good health.

The chain couples TRBV10-1 to TRBJ2-7; no firm D call. V shed 2 bases and J shed 2 bases, with 10 bases lying between them. Per germline, CDR1 WNHNN and CDR2 SYGVQD (reference sequence). The CDR3 covers 14 residues. The CDR3 region is CASSEGRQTYEQYF. DNA of the CDR3: TGCGCCAGCAGTGAGGGGCGGCAAACCTACGAGCAGTACTTC.

The chain recombines TRBV20-1 with TRBJ2-3; D not certain. Germline V gene lookup returns CDR1 DFQATT and CDR2 SNEGSKA (reference sequence). V lost 8 bases, J lost 4 bases, and 10 bases lay in between. CDR3 length equals 11 residues. Here the CDR3 reads CSSLLSDTQYF. The CDR3 coding sequence is TGCAGTTCGCTCCTTTCAGATACGCAGTATTTT.

CDR3 residues: CASSQDSGASQPQHF. DNA for the CDR3: TGTGCCAGCAGCCAAGACTCAGGGGCCAGTCAGCCCCAGCATTTT. The V call is TRBV3-1 (or the pseudogene TRBV3-2), the J call TRBJ1-5; tentative D call: TRBD1 (6 bases). V lost 0 bases to trimming and J lost 6 bases, with 12 bases between them. The CDR3 sequence is 15 residues long. Germline values: CDR1 LGHDT, CDR2 YNNKEL (reference sequence).

This chain links TRBV19 with TRBJ2-1, with 15 positions matching TRBD2. Per germline, CDR1 LNHDA and CDR2 SQIVND (reference sequence). V lost 5 bases and J lost 9; bases outside the gene matches: 11. CDR3 length: 17 amino acids. For the CDR3, the DNA is TGTGCCAGTAGTCCACTGGTCCCGGGACTAGCGGGAGGTGAGCAGTTCTTC. This gives the protein CASSPLVPGLAGGEQFF.

The chain employs TRBV28 and TRBJ2-1, with TRBD2 matching 7 bases. The CDR3 is 14 residues long. Germline trimming cut 6 bases from V and 6 bases from J; bases unmatched to any gene: 8. Germline assignment: CDR1 MDHEN and CDR2 SYDVKM. The CDR3 loop reads CASRRWEGLNEQFF. The DNA for the CDR3 is TGTGCCAGCAGGAGGTGGGAGGGCCTCAATGAGCAGTTCTTC.

The chain carries TRBV10-2 and TRBJ1-1, with D possibly being TRBD1 (6 bases). V lost 4 bases, J lost 8 bases, and 17 bases lay in between. The CDR3 runs 14 residues. Germline V gene sequence: CDR1 WSHSY, CDR2 SAAADI. DNA for the CDR3: TGCGCCAGCAGTGTGGGGGCGGAAACAGTAGAAGCTTTCTTT. Translation gives CASSVGAETVEAFF.

V usage is TRBV27 and J usage is TRBJ2-7, with 10 bases that match TRBD2. Germline trimming cut 6 bases from V and 1 base from J; bases unmatched to any gene: 9. The CDR3 is made up of 16 amino acids. Germline assignment: CDR1 MNHEY and CDR2 SMNVEV (reference sequence). The CDR3 DNA reads TGTGCCAGCAGCCCTAGCGGGAGATACTCGTCCTACGAGCAGTACTTC. Translating gives CASSPSGRYSSYEQYF.

The chain carries TRBV5-4 and TRBJ2-5; D is uncertain. Germline V CDR1 and CDR2: SGHNT, YYREEE (reference sequence). The CDR3 spans 14 residues. The V end lost 4 bases, the J end lost 0 bases, and 10 bases lay between the germline ends. The chain's CDR3 is CASSRVRYQETQYF. DNA of the CDR3: TGTGCCAGCAGCCGGGTGAGGTACCAAGAGACCCAGTACTTC.

The rearrangement links TRBV7-9 to TRBJ1-3; unclear D gene. Germline CDR1 SEHNR, CDR2 FQNEAQ (reference sequence). The length of the CDR3 is 15 residues. V shed 4 bases and J shed 2 bases, with 12 bases lying between them. CDR3 nucleotide sequence: TGTGCCAGCAGCTCGGGCCTTAAACCTGGAAACACCATATATTTT. It codes for CASSSGLKPGNTIYF.

V usage is TRBV5-5 and J usage is TRBJ2-1, with 9 bases fitting TRBD2. With V trimmed by 0 bases and J by 5 bases, 12 bases remained unmatched. The CDR3 contains 18 residues. Germline lookup yields CDR1 SGHKS and CDR2 YYEKEE (reference sequence). The CDR3 DNA is TGTGCCAGCAGCTTGGCTGGTCTCGGGCGGGAGGGTAACAATGAGCAGTTCTTC. Translation gives CASSLAGLGREGNNEQFF.

The V and J genes are TRBV6-5 and TRBJ1-3; no firm D call. The CDR3 sequence is 16 residues long. V gave up 0 bases and J gave up 7 bases, with 16 bases separating them. In germline, CDR1 is MNHEY, CDR2 SVGAGI. CDR3 DNA sequence: TGTGCCAGCAGTTACTCGATCAGGCCCGGAGGGAACACCATATATTTT. Translated: CASSYSIRPGGNTIYF.

This sequence joins TRBV28 and TRBJ2-2; 11 nucleotides align to TRBD2. CDR1 is MDHEN, CDR2 SYDVKM, per germline. J lost 7 bases, V lost 1 base, and 14 bases had no gene match. The CDR3 is 19 residues long. The CDR3 DNA reads TGTGCCAGCAGTTTATCAATTTTGGGACTAGCGGCCCGGGGCGGGGAGCTGTTTTTT. Translating gives CASSLSILGLAARGGELFF.

The V gene is TRBV4-2, the J gene TRBJ2-7, with 10 bases that match TRBD2. The V gene end was trimmed by 0 bases and the J gene end by 9 bases; junction bases not matched to a gene: 8. Per germline, CDR1 LGHNA and CDR2 YNFKEQ. This CDR3 contains 15 residues. CDR3 region: CASSQDGLAALGQYF. CDR3 DNA: TGTGCCAGCAGCCAAGACGGACTAGCGGCGCTCGGGCAGTACTTC.

The chain links TRBV19 to TRBJ1-5, with no clear D. Per germline, CDR1 LNHDA and CDR2 SQIVND (reference sequence). Trimming took 5 bases from V and 1 from J, leaving 12 bases between them. The CDR3 has 15 residues. CDR3 DNA sequence: TGTGCCAGTAGTCCCTTATCTATCAGCAATCAGCCCCAGCATTTT. This sequence encodes CASSPLSISNQPQHF.

The chain recombines TRBV20-1 with TRBJ2-1; 8 bases line up with TRBD2. There are 17 residues in the CDR3. The ends lost 3 bases at V and 0 bases at J; junction bases unmatched: 10. Germline-derived CDR1 and CDR2 are DFQATT and SNEGSKA (reference sequence). This chain's CDR3 is CSASLFGRGSSYNEQFF. CDR3 in DNA: TGCAGTGCTAGTCTTTTCGGGAGGGGATCCTCCTACAATGAGCAGTTCTTC.

This chain joins TRBV30 and TRBJ1-5; D gene uncertain. Trimming took off 5 bases at V and 2 bases at J, with 1 base between the two ends. This CDR3 has 10 residues. Germline V gene data show CDR1 as GTSNPN and CDR2 as SVGIG (reference sequence). The CDR3 DNA reads TGTGCCTGGGGCAATCAGCCCCAGCATTTT. This encodes CAWGNQPQHF.

The J gene is TRBJ2-7, the V gene TRBV18; a possible D gene is TRBD1 (6 bases). There are 15 residues in the CDR3. V dropped 1 base and J dropped 4 bases, with 14 bases sitting between them. Germline CDR1 reads KGHSH; CDR2 reads LQKENI. The CDR3 spells CASSPLTGIGYEQYF. CDR3 coding DNA: TGTGCCAGCTCACCACTTACAGGGATTGGGTACGAGCAGTACTTC.

The chain joins TRBV30 to TRBJ1-4; D call uncertain. The V and J ends lost 0 bases and 7 bases respectively, with 18 bases between them. Germline V lookup: CDR1 GTSNPN, CDR2 SVGIG (reference sequence). CDR3 length: 16 amino acids. CDR3 sequence reads: CAWSVGLFSLTEKLFF. The DNA for the CDR3 is TGTGCCTGGAGTGTCGGACTATTCAGCCTTACTGAAAAACTGTTTTTT.

The V and J genes are TRBV7-7 and TRBJ2-1; TRBD1 matches at 10 bases. The V gene's germline CDR1 is SSHAT and CDR2 FNYEAQ (reference sequence). This CDR3 spans 16 amino acids. V lost 2 bases and J lost 6; bases outside the gene matches: 7. CDR3 in amino acids: CASSLTDRGLGNEQFF. The CDR3 region has the DNA TGTGCCAGCAGCTTAACCGACAGGGGGCTAGGCAATGAGCAGTTCTTC. Full variable domain (outside the CDR3, taken from reference TRBV7-7 and TRBJ2-1): GAGVSQSPRYKVTKRGQDVTLRCDPISSHATLYWYQQALGQGPEFLTYFNYEAQPDKSGLPSDRFSAERPEGSISTLTIQRTEQRDSAMYRCASSLTDRGLGNEQFFGPGTRLTVL.

This rearrangement joins TRBV29-1 to TRBJ1-2; a weak D match, TRBD1 (5 bases). CDR1 and CDR2 from the germline V gene are SQVTM and ANQGSEA. This CDR3 is built from 11 residues. The V and J ends lost 4 bases and 3 bases respectively, with 6 bases between them. The CDR3 protein is CSVVRDYGYTF. The DNA for the CDR3 is TGCAGCGTTGTCAGGGACTATGGCTACACCTTC.

The chain combines TRBV27 with TRBJ1-1; D is uncertain. Germline CDR1 reads MNHEY; CDR2 reads SMNVEV (reference sequence). Trimming pared 0 bases from V and 1 base from J, leaving 9 bases between. The CDR3 loop spans 15 amino acids. CDR3 in amino acids: CASSLSTVENTEAFF. Here the CDR3 DNA reads TGTGCCAGCAGTTTATCGACGGTTGAGAACACTGAAGCTTTCTTT.

The rearrangement joins TRBV7-2 to TRBJ2-7; 11 bases align to TRBD2. Per the germline V gene, CDR1 is SGHTA and CDR2 is FQGNSA. The CDR3 spans 14 residues. The ends lost 4 bases at V and 4 bases at J; junction bases unmatched: 3. CDR3 coding DNA: TGTGCCAGCAGCTCTACTAGCGGGAGTTACGAGCAGTACTTC. This translates into CASSSTSGSYEQYF.

In nucleotides, the CDR3 is TGTGCCAGCAGCGTACAGGGTGGTGGCACCATATATTTT. It is translated as CASSVQGGGTIYF. V is TRBV9 and J is TRBJ1-3; a weak D match, TRBD1 (5 bases). V was shortened by 1 base and J by 9 bases, with 11 bases between the two germline ends. The CDR3 has 13 amino acids. Germline assignment: CDR1 SGDLS and CDR2 YYNGEE.

The J gene is TRBJ1-3, the V gene TRBV6-5; no clear D. With 5 bases removed from V and 4 bases from J, the gap between germline ends came to 3 bases. Germline V gene sequence: CDR1 MNHEY, CDR2 SVGAGI. The CDR3 totals 11 residues. The CDR3 here is CASSQGNTIYF. CDR3 nucleotides: TGTGCCAGCAGTCAAGGAAACACCATATATTTT.

The rearrangement uses TRBV6-2 or TRBV6-3 and TRBJ2-1; TRBD2 aligns across 12 bases. CDR3 size: 15 residues. CDR1 and CDR2 from the germline V gene are MNHEY and SVGEGT. V was pared by 6 bases and J by 6 bases, with 6 bases of the junction left unmatched. The CDR3 region has the DNA TGTGCCAGCAGCCCTAGCGGGAGGGCCATCAATGAGCAGTTCTTC. Translated: CASSPSGRAINEQFF.

The gene calls are TRBV6-1 and TRBJ1-1, with TRBD1 as a possible D gene (5 bases). CDR3 size: 13 residues. The germline V gene encodes CDR1 MNHNS and CDR2 SASEGT. The V and J ends lost 2 bases and 11 bases respectively, with 15 bases between them. The CDR3: CASSELRGERAFF. Written as DNA, the CDR3 is TGTGCCAGCAGTGAATTGAGGGGCGAACGGGCTTTCTTT.

J is TRBJ2-7 and V is TRBV4-1; D unresolved. This CDR3 comprises 13 residues. Germline lookup yields CDR1 MGHRA and CDR2 YSYEKL. Trimming left V 1 base short and J 3 bases short, with 7 bases between. The CDR3 DNA is TGCGCCAGCAGCCAAGTCCGGCACTACGAGCAGTACTTC. This sequence encodes CASSQVRHYEQYF.

This chain's CDR3 is CARRSSSADTQYF. Written as DNA, the CDR3 is TGTGCCCGACGGAGTTCTAGCGCAGATACGCAGTATTTT. This chain uses TRBV30 with TRBJ2-3; weak D call: TRBD2 (6 bases). V gave up 8 bases and J gave up 4 bases, with 16 bases separating them. The germline CDR1 and CDR2 sequences are GTSNPN and SVGIG (reference sequence). The CDR3 length is 13 residues.

This chain connects TRBV19 to TRBJ2-2; D is perhaps TRBD2 (6 bases). V was pared by 5 bases and J by 7 bases, with 14 bases between. This CDR3 is built from 14 residues. The germline CDR1 and CDR2 sequences are LNHDA and SQIVND (reference sequence). The CDR3 DNA reads as TGTGCCAGTAGTGATGGGGGAGGCGGCGGGGAGCTGTTTTTT. Amino acid sequence: CASSDGGGGGELFF.

This CDR3 is CASSGGGRETQYF. The CDR3 bases are TGTGCCAGCAGCGGCGGGGGCCGAGAGACCCAGTACTTC. This chain links TRBV9 with TRBJ2-5, with D tentatively TRBD2 (7 bases). Trimming cost V 3 bases and J 4 bases, with 10 bases left between them. Germline V gene sequence: CDR1 SGDLS, CDR2 YYNGEE. CDR3 size: 13 residues. Complete variable domain (other parts from reference TRBV9 and TRBJ2-5): DSGVTQTPKHLITATGQRVTLRCSPRSGDLSVYWYQQSLDQGLQFLIQYYNGEERAKGNILERFSAQQFPDLHSELNLSSLELGDSALYFCASSGGGRETQYFGPGTRLLVL.